The source of this TCR beta chain is a study of cytomegalovirus exposure and HLA in healthy donors. This clone was detected only once. The antigen remains unidentified. General study points: Within an earlier analysis, most TCR beta V segments proved productive either about 87% or about 30% of the time. The study put 150 to 200 TCR beta chains on its list as cytomegalovirus-associated. Sequencing likely generated an artifact that appeared as a cluster of highly shared sequence variants.

The PCR made use of 60 Vbeta and 13 Jbeta primers. Clones were read by immunoSEQ multiplex PCR, and TCRdb kept only the in-frame ones, dropping some. The table shows 100,000 to 150,000 clones, with about three quarters occurring only once. Sequencing was carried out using PBMCs. This TCR came from a female donor in good health and CMV-seronegative.

The CDR3: CASSDEGGHGETQYF. CDR3 in DNA: TGTGCCAGCAGTGACGAGGGGGGGCACGGGGAGACCCAGTACTTC. The V gene is TRBV2, the J gene TRBJ2-5; D may be TRBD2 (7 bases). V lost 3 bases, J lost 5 bases, and 16 bases lay in between. The CDR3 is 15 residues long. The germline CDR1 and CDR2 sequences are SNHLY and FYNNEI. Based on the CDR3 plus reference TRBV2 and TRBJ2-5, the full variable domain is EPEVTQTPSHQVTQMGQEVILRCVPISNHLYFYWYRQILGQKVEFLVSFYNNEISEKSEIFDDQFSVERPDGSNFTLKIRSTKLEDSAMYFCASSDEGGHGETQYFGPGTRLLVL.